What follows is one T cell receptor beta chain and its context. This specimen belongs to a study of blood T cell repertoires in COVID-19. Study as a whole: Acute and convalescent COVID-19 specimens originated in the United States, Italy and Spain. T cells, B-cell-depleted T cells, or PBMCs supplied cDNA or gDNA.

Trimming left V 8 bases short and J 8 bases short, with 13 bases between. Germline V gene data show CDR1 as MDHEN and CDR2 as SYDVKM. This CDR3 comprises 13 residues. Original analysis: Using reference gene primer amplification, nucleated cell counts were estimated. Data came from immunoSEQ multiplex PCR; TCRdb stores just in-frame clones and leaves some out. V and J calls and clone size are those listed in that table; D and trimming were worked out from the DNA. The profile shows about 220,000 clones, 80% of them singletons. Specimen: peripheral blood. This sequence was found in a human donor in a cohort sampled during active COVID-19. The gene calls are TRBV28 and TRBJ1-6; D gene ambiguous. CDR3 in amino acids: CASYPQADSPLHF. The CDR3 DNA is TGTGCCAGCTACCCGCAGGCCGATTCACCCCTCCACTTT.